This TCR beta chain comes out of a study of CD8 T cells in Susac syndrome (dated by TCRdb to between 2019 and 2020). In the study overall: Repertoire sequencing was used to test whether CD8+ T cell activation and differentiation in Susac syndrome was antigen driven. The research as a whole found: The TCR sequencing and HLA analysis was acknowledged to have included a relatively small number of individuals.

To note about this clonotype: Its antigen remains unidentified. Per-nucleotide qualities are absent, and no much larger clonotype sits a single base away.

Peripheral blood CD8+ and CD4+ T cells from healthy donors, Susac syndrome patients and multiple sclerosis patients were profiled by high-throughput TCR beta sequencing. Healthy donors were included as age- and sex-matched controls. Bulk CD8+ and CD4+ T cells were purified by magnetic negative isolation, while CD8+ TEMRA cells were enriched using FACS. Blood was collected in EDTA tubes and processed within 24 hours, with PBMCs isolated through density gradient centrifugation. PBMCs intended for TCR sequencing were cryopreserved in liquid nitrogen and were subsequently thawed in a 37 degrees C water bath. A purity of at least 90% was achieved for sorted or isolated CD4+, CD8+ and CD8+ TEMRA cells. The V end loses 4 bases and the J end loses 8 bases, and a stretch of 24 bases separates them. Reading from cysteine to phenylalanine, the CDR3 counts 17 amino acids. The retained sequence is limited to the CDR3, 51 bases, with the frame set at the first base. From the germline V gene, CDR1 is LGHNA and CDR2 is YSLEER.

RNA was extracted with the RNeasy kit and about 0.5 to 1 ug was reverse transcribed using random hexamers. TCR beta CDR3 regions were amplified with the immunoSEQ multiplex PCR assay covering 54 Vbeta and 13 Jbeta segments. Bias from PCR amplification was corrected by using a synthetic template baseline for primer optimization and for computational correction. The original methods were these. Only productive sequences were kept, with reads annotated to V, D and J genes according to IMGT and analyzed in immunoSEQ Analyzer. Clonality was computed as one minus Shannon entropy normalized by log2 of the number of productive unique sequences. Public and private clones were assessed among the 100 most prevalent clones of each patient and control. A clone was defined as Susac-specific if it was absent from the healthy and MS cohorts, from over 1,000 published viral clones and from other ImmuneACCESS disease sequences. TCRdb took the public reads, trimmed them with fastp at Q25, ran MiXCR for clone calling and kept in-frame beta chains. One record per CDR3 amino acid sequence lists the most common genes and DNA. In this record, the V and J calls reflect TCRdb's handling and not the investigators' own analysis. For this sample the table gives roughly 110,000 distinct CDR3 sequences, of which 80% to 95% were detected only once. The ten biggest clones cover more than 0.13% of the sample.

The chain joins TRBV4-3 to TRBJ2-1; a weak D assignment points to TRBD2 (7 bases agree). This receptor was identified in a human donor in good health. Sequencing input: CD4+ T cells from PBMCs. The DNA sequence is TGCGCCAGCAGCCCCAAGGATGGGGGCGGGAGCCACGATGAGCAGTTCTTC. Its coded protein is CASSPKDGGGSHDEQFF.